What follows are 14 T cell receptor beta chains derived from one specimen sequenced in a study of T-cell reconstitution after alpha-beta-depleted transplantation in children (TCRdb year 2016). This specimen's treatment or condition label, per the study, means: allogeneic hematopoietic cell transplantation with graft depleted of TCRalphabeta T cells and CD19 B cells. Library method: PCR. These reads were obtained on an Illumina HiSeq 2500. Molecular barcoding was employed in the preparation of TCR libraries, with unique molecular identifiers being used to normalize TCRbeta repertoire quantification. Clones were called with MiXCR by TCRdb after fastp trimmed the public reads at Q25, and only in-frame beta chains were retained. Rows merge per CDR3 protein into single entries with the most common DNA and genes. The sample contains around 580,000 distinct CDR3 sequences, 23% of them found a single time. The ten top clones hold over 12% of the sample.

The material sequenced was PBMCs, mostly from graft donor cells, taken 360 days after TCRalphabeta/CD19-depleted stem cell transplant. Receptors originate from a boy younger than two who had a stem cell transplant for acute myeloid leukemia, so the T cells may come from the graft donor.

This clonotype was counted a few times. The chain is built from TRBV7-2 and TRBJ2-7; 10 bases agree with TRBD1. CDR1 and CDR2 (germline): SGHTA, FQGNSA. This CDR3 comprises 15 residues. The J segment lost 3 bases and the V segment lost 5 bases, leaving 7 bases of the junction unmatched. CDR3 coding DNA: TGTGCCAGCAGCGTCGTAGGGACAGGGGACTACGAGCAGTACTTC. Its translation: CASSVVGTGDYEQYF.

This clonotype was seen ten or more times. J is TRBJ1-5 and V is TRBV7-2, with D uncertain. The length of the CDR3 is 15 residues. Germline CDR1 is SGHTA and CDR2 is FQGNSA. V was cut by 2 bases and J by 4 bases, with 12 bases left in between. The CDR3 nucleotides read TGTGCCAGCAGCTTACAAGGCGGGTCTAATCAGCCCCAGCATTTT. Amino acids: CASSLQGGSNQPQHF.

The table lists this clonotype with many counts. The gene calls are TRBV12-3 or TRBV12-4 and TRBJ1-2; possible D gene TRBD1, 6 bases. There are 13 residues in the CDR3. Trimming shortened V by 8 bases and J by 2 bases, and 12 bases separated the two germline ends. The CDR3 coding sequence is TGTGCCAGCTCTAGGACAGAAAACTATGGCTACACCTTC. Translation: CASSRTENYGYTF.

The V gene is TRBV7-3, the J gene TRBJ2-3, with D unresolved. CDR3 length: 16 amino acids. In germline, CDR1 is SGHTA, CDR2 FQGTGA. Trimming removed 1 base from V and 2 bases from J, with 13 bases in between. DNA for the CDR3: TGTGCCAGCAGCTTAATTGGCCATAGCATCACAGATACGCAGTATTTT. Encoded protein: CASSLIGHSITDTQYF.

This clonotype was picked up many times. The chain couples TRBV29-1 to TRBJ2-1; D not resolved. V lost 2 bases, J lost 2 bases, and 13 bases lay in between. The length of the CDR3 is 15 residues. Germline V gene sequence: CDR1 SQVTM, CDR2 ANQGSEA. CDR3 DNA sequence: TGCAGCGTTGAAATACTCGATCTACCCTACAATGAGCAGTTCTTC. Its translation is CSVEILDLPYNEQFF.

This clonotype was detected only a few times. The rearrangement links TRBV20-1 to TRBJ1-1, with 7 bases matching TRBD1. V lost 3 bases, J lost 0 bases, and 4 bases stayed unmatched. CDR1 and CDR2 (germline): DFQATT, SNEGSKA (reference sequence). The CDR3 is 14 residues long. CDR3 protein: CSASKGQMNTEAFF. Written as DNA, the CDR3 is TGCAGTGCTAGTAAGGGACAGATGAACACTGAAGCTTTCTTT.

V gene TRBV12-3 or TRBV12-4 combines with J gene TRBJ2-7; D remains unclear. V lost 3 bases and J lost 4, with 7 bases in between. The CDR3 has 12 residues. The CDR3 is CASSFDGYEQYV. In DNA form, the CDR3 reads TGTGCCAGCAGTTTTGACGGTTACGAGCAGTACGTC.

Many counts were recorded for this clonotype. The chain uses TRBV12-3 or TRBV12-4 and TRBJ2-1; no reliable D call. The CDR3 is 15 amino acids. V was shortened by 6 bases and J by 0 bases, with 12 bases between the two germline ends. CDR3 residues: CASSVSINSYNEQFF. CDR3 bases: TGTGCCAGCAGCGTCTCGATAAACTCCTACAATGAGCAGTTCTTC.

J is TRBJ2-2 and V is TRBV9; D not certain. Trimming took off 4 bases at V and 5 bases at J, with 9 bases between the two ends. Germline CDR1 reads SGDLS; CDR2 reads YYNGEE. The CDR3 length is 13 residues. The CDR3 loop is CASSLQETGELFF. CDR3 nucleotides: TGTGCCAGCAGCCTCCAGGAAACCGGGGAGCTGTTTTTT.

The genes are TRBV7-8 and TRBJ1-3; D is uncertain. Trimming shortened V by 6 bases and J by 4 bases, and 10 bases separated the two germline ends. Germline V gene data show CDR1 as SGHVS and CDR2 as FQNEAQ. CDR3 length equals 13 residues. The CDR3 reads CASRRAEGNTIYF. DNA for the CDR3: TGTGCCAGCAGAAGGGCGGAGGGAAACACCATATATTTT.

The chain has TRBV7-9 and TRBJ2-1; TRBD2 matches 8 bases. V shed 7 bases and J 7 bases; nucleotides not matched to a gene: 15. This CDR3 is built from 16 residues. The germline V gene encodes CDR1 SEHNR and CDR2 FQNEAQ (reference sequence). The CDR3 DNA reads TGTGCCAGCAACTTTTTGTTCGGGGGGGCAGGGAATGAGCAGTTCTTC. Translating it yields CASNFLFGGAGNEQFF. Full variable domain (missing parts from reference TRBV7-9 and TRBJ2-1): DTGVSQNPRHKITKRGQNVTFRCDPISEHNRLYWYRQTLGQGPEFLTYFQNEAQLEKSRLLSDRFSAERPKGSFSTLEIQRTEQGDSAMYLCASNFLFGGAGNEQFFGPGTRLTVL.

This clonotype was counted once. The chain is built from TRBV5-4 and TRBJ2-7; D may be TRBD2 (5 bases). Trimming shortened V by 3 bases and J by 3 bases, and 16 bases separated the two germline ends. Germline V gene lookup returns CDR1 SGHNT and CDR2 YYREEE (reference sequence). The CDR3 length is 15 residues. CDR3 DNA: TGTGCCAGCAGCTGGGGAGAGGGTGGGGACTACGAGCAGTACGTC. The encoded protein is CASSWGEGGDYEQYV.

CDR3: CASSRNGNEQFF. The CDR3 DNA reads as TGTGCCAGCAGCCGAAACGGCAATGAGCAGTTCTTC. This chain joins TRBV11-2 and TRBJ2-1; the D is unclear. Trimming took off 5 bases at V and 6 bases at J, with 8 bases between the two ends. This CDR3 comprises 12 residues. Germline V lookup: CDR1 SGHAT, CDR2 FQNNGV.

Only a few counts were recorded for this clonotype. The V call is TRBV20-1, the J call TRBJ1-4, with 7 bases fitting TRBD1. V dropped 3 bases and J dropped 6; count of bases not matched to a gene: 4. Germline V gene sequence: CDR1 DFQATT, CDR2 SNEGSKA (reference sequence). CDR3 length: 13 amino acids. CDR3 coding DNA: TGCAGTGCTAGCGACAGGGCGGATGAAAAACTGTTTTTT. Protein product: CSASDRADEKLFF.